This TCR beta chain came from a study of cytomegalovirus exposure and HLA in healthy donors. This PCR relied on a set of 60 Vbeta primers and 13 Jbeta primers. Original processing notes: As a later analysis found, there were roughly 80 million unique TCR beta chains, of which 8.5 million to 13 million were shared. Generated by immunoSEQ multiplex PCR, the TCRdb table keeps only in-frame clones and is missing some. The V and J calls and clone size were taken over from that table, and D and trimming were inferred from the DNA. The data show 200,000 to 250,000 clones, 70% to 80% seen once. CDR1 and CDR2 (germline): SGHNT, YYREEE (reference sequence). Germline trimming cut 4 bases from V and 7 bases from J; bases unmatched to any gene: 14. The CDR3 has 17 amino acids. This clone was detected only once. Its antigen is currently unknown. Study results and limitations: A list of approximately 150 TCR beta chains associated with cytomegalovirus was given. High specificity and sensitivity for cytomegalovirus status were reported for the classifier.

The receptor was derived from a woman between 55 and 75 years old in good health and CMV-seropositive. The chain uses TRBV5-4 and TRBJ1-5, with 10 bases identical to TRBD1. Sequencing was performed on PBMCs. Written as DNA, the CDR3 is TGTGCCAGCAGCCAAATGACAGGGGGCTTGGTTCTGCAGCCCCAGCATTTT. Its translation is CASSQMTGGLVLQPQHF. Supplemented by reference TRBV5-4 and TRBJ1-5, the full variable domain reads ETGVTQSPTHLIKTRGQQVTLRCSSQSGHNTVSWYQQALGQGPQFIFQYYREEENGRGNFPPRFSGLQFPNYSSELNVNALELDDSALYLCASSQMTGGLVLQPQHFGDGTRLSIL.